The 26 T cell receptor beta chains listed next were all sequenced from one sample in a study of shared clonotypes between healthy human individuals. TCRdb keeps only in-frame clones here, not all; method: immunoSEQ multiplex PCR. The sample shows about 2 million clones, 90% to 95% of them seen only once. Specimen: naive CD4+ T cells sorted from blood. Subset denoted: CD45RA+ positively selected. The receptors originated from a man in his late teens or twenties in good health.

CDR3 DNA sequence: TGTGCCAGCAGTCAAACGGGACTGGCGGCTTACGAGCAGTACTTC. It encodes CASSQTGLAAYEQYF. V gene TRBV28 combines with J gene TRBJ2-7, with D tentatively TRBD2 (6 bases). V was cut by 5 bases and J by 4 bases, with 18 bases left in between. The CDR3 loop spans 15 amino acids. CDR1 and CDR2 from the germline V gene are MDHEN and SYDVKM.

This clone has a single count. This rearrangement joins TRBV5-5 to TRBJ1-4; D uncertain. The CDR3 sequence is 13 residues long. Germline V gene lookup returns CDR1 SGHKS and CDR2 YYEKEE (reference sequence). V was shortened by 0 bases and J by 2 bases, with 2 bases between the two germline ends. The CDR3 sequence: CASSLVTNEKLFF. The CDR3 coding sequence is TGTGCCAGCAGCTTGGTGACTAATGAAAAACTGTTTTTT.

V usage is TRBV5-1 and J usage is TRBJ2-2; D is unclear. The CDR3 spans 14 residues. The germline V and J ends were trimmed by 3 bases and 2 bases, with 8 bases remaining between them. The germline V gene encodes CDR1 SGHRS and CDR2 YFSETQ. The CDR3 is CASSSTHNTGELFF. CDR3 sequence (DNA): TGCGCCAGCAGCTCGACACATAACACCGGGGAGCTGTTTTTT.

With regard to this clone: This sample includes further DNA sequences coding for the same CDR3. In nucleotides, the CDR3 is TGTGCCAGCAGTCCTCAGTCAGATACGCAGTATTTT. This sequence encodes CASSPQSDTQYF. V usage is TRBV7-9 and J usage is TRBJ2-3; the D is unclear. Germline loops: CDR1 SEHNR, CDR2 FQNEAQ (reference sequence). Trimming pared 6 bases from V and 4 bases from J, leaving 8 bases between. The CDR3 totals 12 residues.

V gene TRBV5-6 combines with J gene TRBJ1-6, with 9 positions matching TRBD1. The germline gives CDR1 SGHDT, CDR2 YYEEEE. V shed 0 bases, J shed 9 bases, and the junction held 10 bases outside the gene matches. The CDR3 extends over 17 amino acids. CDR3 sequence (DNA): TGTGCCAGCAGCTTGGCCTTGACAGGGGGAACGGCTTCACCCCTCCACTTT. Amino acids: CASSLALTGGTASPLHF.

This chain joins TRBV7-9 and TRBJ2-5, with TRBD1 as a possible D gene (5 bases). Looked up from germline, CDR1 is SEHNR and CDR2 is FQNEAQ (reference sequence). The CDR3 length is 15 residues. The V and J ends lost 4 bases and 7 bases respectively, with 19 bases between them. This chain's CDR3 is CASSSSGKSQGTQYF. Written as DNA, the CDR3 is TGTGCCAGCAGCTCCAGTGGAAAGTCCCAGGGGACCCAGTACTTC.

As regards this clone: Additional DNA sequences in this sample encode the identical CDR3. This chain connects TRBV6-5 to TRBJ1-6; perhaps TRBD1 as D (5 bases). Deletions cut 3 bases from V and 1 base from J, with 7 bases between. This CDR3 region has 15 residues. In germline, CDR1 is MNHEY, CDR2 SVGAGI. This chain's CDR3 is CASSYEGSYNSPLHF. CDR3 coding DNA: TGTGCCAGCAGTTATGAGGGGTCCTATAATTCACCCCTCCACTTT.

V is TRBV9 and J is TRBJ2-5; no clear D. Germline lookup yields CDR1 SGDLS and CDR2 YYNGEE. The CDR3 totals 14 residues. V was trimmed by 1 base and J by 2 bases, leaving 9 bases between them. The CDR3 nucleotides are TGTGCCAGCAGCGTAAGGGCAGGTCAAGAGACCCAGTACTTC. Its protein product is CASSVRAGQETQYF.

V usage is TRBV5-1 and J usage is TRBJ2-3, with 9 bases identical to TRBD2. V shed 3 bases, J shed 0 bases, and the junction held 5 bases outside the gene matches. CDR3 length: 16 residues. Germline CDR1 is SGHRS and CDR2 is YFSETQ. The CDR3 reads CASSYRAGGSTDTQYF. CDR3 DNA sequence: TGCGCCAGCAGCTACCGAGCGGGGGGTAGCACAGATACGCAGTATTTT.

Only one count was recorded for this clone. This chain uses TRBV7-2 with TRBJ2-1; no definite D call. This CDR3 region has 11 residues. V shed 11 bases and J shed 4 bases, with 9 bases lying between them. Germline V gene lookup returns CDR1 SGHTA and CDR2 FQGNSA. The CDR3 DNA sequence: TGTGCCGTGGCAGTATACAATGAGCAGTTCTTC. Translation: CAVAVYNEQFF. Full variable domain (rest looked up from reference TRBV7-2 and TRBJ2-1): GAGVSQSPSNKVTEKGKDVELRCDPISGHTALYWYRQSLGQGLEFLIYFQGNSAPDKSGLPSDRFSAERTGGSVSTLTIQRTQQEDSAVYLCAVAVYNEQFFGPGTRLTVL.

The chain recombines TRBV6-1 with TRBJ2-3; no clear D gene. The V gene lost 2 bases and the J gene lost 11 bases, with 8 bases spanning the gap. The CDR3 has 11 residues. Germline CDR1 and CDR2: MNHNS and SASEGT. CDR3 loop: CASSENLGQYF. The CDR3, as DNA: TGTGCCAGCAGTGAAAACTTGGGGCAGTATTTT.

CDR3 sequence (DNA): TGTGCCAGCACTCCCCCGGAACAGGCGAACACCGGGGAGCTGTTTTTT. Its protein product is CASTPPEQANTGELFF. J is TRBJ2-2 and V is TRBV2; maybe TRBD1 (5 bases). The V gene's germline CDR1 is SNHLY and CDR2 FYNNEI. The length of the CDR3 is 16 residues. Trimming removed 7 bases from V and 0 bases from J, with 15 bases in between.

For this clone: Other nucleotide sequences in the sample specify the same CDR3. The chain joins TRBV20-1 to TRBJ2-7; D perhaps matches TRBD2 (5 bases). With 1 base removed from V and 4 bases from J, the gap between germline ends came to 5 bases. The CDR3 runs to 11 residues. Germline assignment: CDR1 DFQATT and CDR2 SNEGSKA (reference sequence). The DNA for the CDR3 is TGCAGTGCTAGAGGAGGGTACGAGCAGTACTTC. Translation gives CSARGGYEQYF.

The rearrangement joins TRBV10-2 to TRBJ2-7; perhaps D is TRBD1 or TRBD2 (9 bases each). The CDR3 loop spans 14 amino acids. Trimming left V 8 bases short and J 4 bases short, with 18 bases between. Germline assignment: CDR1 WSHSY and CDR2 SAAADI. Here the CDR3 reads CASAGGTGLYEQYF. CDR3 sequence (DNA): TGCGCCAGCGCGGGAGGGACAGGGCTTTACGAGCAGTACTTC.

This rearrangement joins TRBV6-5 to TRBJ2-7, with 14 bases identical to TRBD2. The ends lost 5 bases at V and 7 bases at J; junction bases unmatched: 4. This CDR3 spans 14 amino acids. The germline CDR1 and CDR2 sequences are MNHEY and SVGAGI. CDR3 region: CASSTGLAGGEQYF. The CDR3 region has the DNA TGTGCCAGCAGTACCGGACTAGCGGGGGGTGAGCAGTACTTC.

This sequence joins TRBV2 and TRBJ2-5; TRBD1 matches 9 bases. In germline, CDR1 is SNHLY, CDR2 FYNNEI. V lost 6 bases to trimming and J lost 5 bases; unmatched junction nucleotides: 7. The CDR3 consists of 14 residues. CDR3 DNA: TGTGCCAGCAGCGCGGACAGGGGACCGGAGACCCAGTACTTC. This translates into CASSADRGPETQYF.

V usage is TRBV10-1 and J usage is TRBJ2-3; TRBD2 is a possible D gene (5 bases). Germline V gene lookup returns CDR1 WNHNN and CDR2 SYGVQD (reference sequence). The V end lost 2 bases, the J end lost 11 bases, and 11 bases lay between the germline ends. The CDR3 runs to 12 residues. CDR3 DNA sequence: TGCGCCAGCAGTGAGGGCGGGCAATTGCAGTATTTT. Protein product: CASSEGGQLQYF.

For the CDR3, the DNA is TGTGCCAGCAGTGAAAAGATCGGGGTGGGGACTAGCAATCAGCCCCAGCATTTT. Protein product: CASSEKIGVGTSNQPQHF. This chain links TRBV6-1 with TRBJ1-5; possible D gene TRBD1, 5 bases. V lost 2 bases to trimming and J lost 0 bases, with 17 bases between them. CDR1 and CDR2 (germline): MNHNS, SASEGT. This CDR3 has 18 residues.

Concerning this clone: The sample contains more than one DNA sequence encoding this CDR3. The V gene is TRBV5-1, the J gene TRBJ2-1, with TRBD1 identical over 10 bases. Germline V gene data show CDR1 as SGHRS and CDR2 as YFSETQ. J lost 10 bases, V lost 5 bases, and 9 bases had no gene match. The length of the CDR3 is 14 residues. CDR3 in amino acids: CASSPGQGTDEQFF. Written as DNA, the CDR3 is TGCGCCAGCAGTCCGGGACAGGGGACGGACGAGCAGTTCTTC.

J is TRBJ1-6 and V is TRBV10-3; D ambiguous. The germline V gene has CDR1 ENHRY and CDR2 SYGVKD. Deletions cut 4 bases from V and 0 bases from J, with 10 bases between. The CDR3 has 16 residues. CDR3 region: CAISGQPSSYNSPLHF. The CDR3 DNA follows: TGTGCCATCAGTGGTCAGCCAAGCTCCTATAATTCACCCCTCCACTTT.

As concerns this clone: The sample has other DNA sequences that encode this CDR3 too. The CDR3 loop reads CASSVDSNYGYTF. The CDR3 region has the DNA TGTGCCAGCAGCGTCGACAGTAACTATGGCTACACCTTC. The chain joins TRBV9 to TRBJ1-2, with a tentative D call TRBD1 (5 bases). The germline CDR1 and CDR2 sequences are SGDLS and YYNGEE. There are 13 residues in the CDR3. Trimming pared 2 bases from V and 1 base from J, leaving 6 bases between.

On this clone itself: This sample also contains other DNA sequences that code for the same CDR3. The chain recombines TRBV6-5 with TRBJ1-5; possibly TRBD1 for D (5 bases). This CDR3 has 13 amino acids. Per the germline V gene, CDR1 is MNHEY and CDR2 is SVGAGI. Trimming pared 2 bases from V and 4 bases from J, leaving 6 bases between. This chain's CDR3 is CASSYRGNQPQHF. The CDR3 DNA follows: TGTGCCAGCAGTTACCGGGGGAATCAGCCCCAGCATTTT.

The rearrangement joins TRBV10-1 to TRBJ2-7, with TRBD1 matching over 8 bases. The V gene end was trimmed by 0 bases and the J gene end by 5 bases; junction bases not matched to a gene: 9. This CDR3 spans 16 amino acids. Germline V CDR1 and CDR2: WNHNN, SYGVQD (reference sequence). CDR3 sequence (DNA): TGCGCCAGCAGTGAGTCCTCAGGGGGCGCAAAGAACGAGCAGTACTTC. Protein sequence: CASSESSGGAKNEQYF.

The J gene is TRBJ2-7, the V gene TRBV7-9, with TRBD1 as a possible D gene (6 bases). V dropped 5 bases and J dropped 0 bases, with 26 bases sitting between them. Germline V gene lookup returns CDR1 SEHNR and CDR2 FQNEAQ (reference sequence). The CDR3 has 19 residues. The CDR3 here is CASSTWDTERIMSSYEQYF. The CDR3 DNA reads as TGTGCCAGCAGCACTTGGGACACGGAGCGGATTATGTCCTCCTACGAGCAGTACTTC.

This sequence joins TRBV7-2 and TRBJ2-5; D not certain. The CDR3 contains 14 residues. Germline lookup yields CDR1 SGHTA and CDR2 FQGNSA. Trimming removed 5 bases from V and 1 base from J, with 11 bases in between. CDR3 region: CASSPDIFQETQYF. CDR3 DNA: TGTGCCAGCAGCCCTGACATATTCCAAGAGACCCAGTACTTC. Filled out from reference TRBV7-2 and TRBJ2-5, the complete variable domain reads GAGVSQSPSNKVTEKGKDVELRCDPISGHTALYWYRQSLGQGLEFLIYFQGNSAPDKSGLPSDRFSAERTGGSVSTLTIQRTQQEDSAVYLCASSPDIFQETQYFGPGTRLLVL.

The chain couples TRBV7-2 to TRBJ2-3; 10 bases line up with TRBD2. After removal of 4 bases from V and 5 bases from J, the junction contained 9 bases not matched to a gene. The CDR3 is made up of 16 amino acids. The germline gives CDR1 SGHTA, CDR2 FQGNSA. This CDR3 reads CASSSRLAGLQDTQYF. Written as DNA, the CDR3 is TGTGCCAGCAGCTCCAGACTAGCGGGTCTACAAGATACGCAGTATTTT.